The 26 T cell receptor beta chains below all came from one sample that was sequenced in a study of beta chain features in type 1 diabetes. Expressed TCRB transcripts were sequenced, since all the RNA that had been isolated was reverse transcribed. TCRdb's table, derived via immunoSEQ multiplex PCR, lists solely in-frame clones and lacks some. The sample holds 300,000 to 350,000 clones; 6.5% to 10% are singletons and the top ten take approximately 0.44%. Sequenced sample: central memory CD4+ T cells from blood. These receptors were taken from a woman between 18 and 29 years old in good health.

This sequence joins TRBV5-6 and TRBJ2-2; unclear D gene. V was trimmed by 1 base and J by 3 bases, leaving 10 bases between them. The CDR3 is made up of 15 amino acids. Germline V gene lookup returns CDR1 SGHDT and CDR2 YYEEEE. CDR3 nucleotides: TGTGCCAGCAGCTTGCGTCAGGTACACACCGGGGAGCTGTTTTTT. Its translation is CASSLRQVHTGELFF.

This clone was observed a few times. This chain uses TRBV28 with TRBJ2-5, with 8 bases aligning to TRBD2. Trimming cost V 10 bases and J 3 bases; bases outside gene matches: 7. The CDR3 extends over 13 amino acids. Germline V CDR1 and CDR2: MDHEN, SYDVKM. Here the CDR3 DNA reads TGTGCCACCACGGGACTAGATAAAGAGACCCAGTACTTC. Its translation is CATTGLDKETQYF.

The genes are TRBV5-1 and TRBJ2-3; 12 bases are a match to TRBD2. Germline CDR1 is SGHRS and CDR2 is YFSETQ. V trimming: 4 bases; J trimming: 4 bases; junction bases outside the gene matches: 7. The CDR3 has 16 amino acids. The CDR3: CASSRTSGMGADTQYF. Written as DNA, the CDR3 is TGCGCCAGCAGCCGGACTAGCGGGATGGGGGCAGATACGCAGTATTTT.

This clone was seen a few times. The chain combines TRBV9 with TRBJ2-5, with TRBD1 identical over 10 bases. The CDR3 sequence is 15 residues long. Trimming at V came to 4 bases and at J to 1 base, leaving 4 bases not matched to a gene. Germline CDR1 SGDLS, CDR2 YYNGEE. CDR3 nucleotides: TGTGCCAGCAGCCGGACAGGGGGAACCCAAGAGACCCAGTACTTC. Translated, it gives CASSRTGGTQETQYF.

The chain employs TRBV7-9 and TRBJ1-2, with D unclear. Per germline, CDR1 SEHNR and CDR2 FQNEAQ (reference sequence). This CDR3 comprises 16 residues. With 0 bases removed from V and 0 bases from J, the gap between germline ends came to 11 bases. CDR3 sequence: CASSLANQPTNYGYTF. The CDR3 coding sequence is TGTGCCAGCAGCTTAGCGAACCAGCCTACTAACTATGGCTACACCTTC.

Turning to this clone: Within the sample, other DNA sequences also encode this same CDR3. The chain employs TRBV18 and TRBJ2-7; 8 bases are a match to TRBD1. Germline-derived CDR1 and CDR2 are KGHSH and LQKENI. V lost 2 bases and J lost 3; bases outside the gene matches: 3. The length of the CDR3 is 14 residues. The CDR3 spells CASSPGTGVYEQYF. For the CDR3, the DNA is TGTGCCAGCTCACCAGGGACAGGAGTCTACGAGCAGTACTTC.

This clone was found a few times. The chain links TRBV29-1 to TRBJ2-1; 10 nucleotides align to TRBD2. This CDR3 has 14 amino acids. CDR1 is SQVTM, CDR2 ANQGSEA, per germline. Germline trimming cut 4 bases from V and 10 bases from J; bases unmatched to any gene: 10. Here the CDR3 DNA reads TGCAGCGTTGTCAGGACTAGCGGCCAGGGGGAGCAGTTCTTC. Protein: CSVVRTSGQGEQFF.

This clone was counted only a few times. The chain couples TRBV7-2 to TRBJ1-5; no firm D call. V lost 3 bases, J lost 3 bases, and 6 bases lay in between. Germline CDR1 SGHTA, CDR2 FQGNSA. The CDR3 totals 13 residues. The CDR3 sequence: CASSFQPNQPQHF. Here the CDR3 DNA reads TGTGCCAGCAGCTTTCAGCCCAATCAGCCCCAGCATTTT.

The J gene is TRBJ2-1, the V gene TRBV2, with 8 bases matching TRBD1. Germline CDR1 is SNHLY and CDR2 is FYNNEI. Trimming took 3 bases from V and 4 from J; bases not matched to a gene: 8. The CDR3 spans 16 residues. CDR3 sequence: CASSDGQGIRYNEQFF. The CDR3 region has the DNA TGTGCCAGCAGTGACGGACAGGGCATTCGGTACAATGAGCAGTTCTTC.

This clone was detected a few times. DNA for the CDR3: TGTGCCAGCGCGCTTAACACCGGGGAGCTGTTTTTT. This encodes CASALNTGELFF. This chain connects TRBV6-5 to TRBJ2-2, with unresolved D. V shed 8 bases and J shed 2 bases, with 6 bases lying between them. Germline assignment: CDR1 MNHEY and CDR2 SVGAGI. This CDR3 has 12 amino acids.

This clone has only a few counts. V is TRBV7-8 and J is TRBJ2-3; D unresolved. Trimming left V 5 bases short and J 6 bases short, with 12 bases between. The CDR3 covers 13 residues. Germline CDR1 reads SGHVS; CDR2 reads FQNEAQ. The CDR3 region has the DNA TGTGCCAGCAGCCCGCAGATCGGGGATACGCAGTATTTT. Translating gives CASSPQIGDTQYF. The variable domain in full, with the rest retrieved from reference TRBV7-8 and TRBJ2-3, is GAGVSQSPRYKVAKRGQDVALRCDPISGHVSLFWYQQALGQGPEFLTYFQNEAQLDKSGLPSDRFFAERPEGSVSTLKIQRTQQEDSAVYLCASSPQIGDTQYFGPGTRLTVL.

The chain carries TRBV27 and TRBJ2-6; 9 nucleotides align to TRBD1. The CDR3 spans 18 residues. Germline V gene lookup returns CDR1 MNHEY and CDR2 SMNVEV (reference sequence). Trimming took 1 base from V and 3 from J; bases not matched to a gene: 7. CDR3 bases: TGTGCCAGCAGTTTATATGGGACAGGGCTTTATGGGGCCAACGTCCTGACTTTC. Translated: CASSLYGTGLYGANVLTF.

The CDR3 sequence: CASSPKAAQPQHF. CDR3 bases: TGTGCCAGCAGCCCAAAAGCCGCTCAGCCCCAGCATTTT. The V and J genes are TRBV11-2 and TRBJ1-5; no clear D. This CDR3 has 13 amino acids. Germline CDR1 and CDR2: SGHAT and FQNNGV. The V end was cut by 5 bases, the J end by 6 bases, with 11 bases between.

This clone showed up many times. Other DNA sequences in this specimen translate into the identical CDR3. The chain employs TRBV28 and TRBJ2-7; unclear D gene. Germline V gene lookup returns CDR1 MDHEN and CDR2 SYDVKM. Trimming pared 4 bases from V and 3 bases from J, leaving 4 bases between. The CDR3 sequence is 11 residues long. The CDR3 region is CASSSRYEQYF. In DNA, the CDR3 is TGTGCCAGCAGTTCGCGCTACGAGCAGTACTTC.

CDR3 region: CASGQGAQKTDTQYF. The DNA of the CDR3 is TGTGCCAGCGGTCAAGGGGCCCAGAAGACAGATACGCAGTATTTT. J is TRBJ2-3 and V is TRBV7-3; TRBD1 is a possible D gene (5 bases). CDR1 is SGHTA, CDR2 FQGTGA, per germline. The CDR3 contains 15 residues. Trimming left V 8 bases short and J 3 bases short, with 18 bases between.

As DNA, the CDR3 is TGTGCCAGCAGCCCGACTAGCGGGGAATTTCTTGAGCAGTTCTTC. This translates into CASSPTSGEFLEQFF. The genes are TRBV11-2 and TRBJ2-1; 11 nucleotides line up with TRBD2. This CDR3 region has 15 residues. Germline CDR1 SGHAT, CDR2 FQNNGV. V shed 5 bases, J shed 9 bases, and the junction held 9 bases outside the gene matches.

This chain links TRBV6-6 with TRBJ2-5; no definite D call. V lost 8 bases and J lost 6, with 7 bases in between. The CDR3 is 10 amino acids. CDR1 and CDR2 (germline): MNHNY, SVGAGI (reference sequence). Written as DNA, the CDR3 is TGTGCCAGCGGCTTGAAGACCCAGTACTTC. Amino acid sequence: CASGLKTQYF.

The chain employs TRBV7-2 and TRBJ2-5; D gene ambiguous. The CDR3 has 14 residues. Germline assignment: CDR1 SGHTA and CDR2 FQGNSA. Trimming took off 3 bases at V and 3 bases at J, with 11 bases between the two ends. Here the CDR3 DNA reads TGTGCCAGCAGCTTTCTGGCAATGAAAGAGACCCAGTACTTC. Translated, it gives CASSFLAMKETQYF.

This clone was seen a handful of times. The chain joins TRBV18 to TRBJ1-1; D remains unclear. In germline, CDR1 is KGHSH, CDR2 LQKENI. This CDR3 comprises 15 residues. Trimming cost V 5 bases and J 1 base, with 14 bases left between them. CDR3: CASSTGVTRNTEAFF. As DNA, the CDR3 is TGTGCCAGCTCAACCGGCGTAACAAGGAACACTGAAGCTTTCTTT.

This clone was seen a few times. The chain recombines TRBV5-6 with TRBJ1-3, with D uncertain. The germline gives CDR1 SGHDT, CDR2 YYEEEE. The length of the CDR3 is 13 residues. V shed 3 bases and J shed 0 bases, with 4 bases lying between them. As DNA, the CDR3 is TGTGCCAGCAGCTCCATCTCTGGAAACACCATATATTTT. Translating it yields CASSSISGNTIYF.

The J gene is TRBJ2-7, the V gene TRBV29-1; 7 bases fit TRBD1. CDR3 length equals 13 residues. Germline loops: CDR1 SQVTM, CDR2 ANQGSEA. The J segment lost 3 bases and the V segment lost 8 bases, leaving 10 bases of the junction unmatched. This CDR3 is CSTRDSLNYEQYF. The CDR3 DNA sequence: TGCAGCACCCGGGACAGCCTCAACTACGAGCAGTACTTC.

This sequence joins TRBV6-6 and TRBJ2-2; D is undetermined. Germline V gives CDR1 MNHNY, CDR2 SVGAGI (reference sequence). The CDR3 is 12 residues long. Trimming shortened V by 5 bases and J by 6 bases, and 7 bases separated the two germline ends. Here the CDR3 DNA reads TGTGCCAGCAGTCGAGACGCCGGGGAGCTGTTTTTT. Its translation is CASSRDAGELFF.

The sample holds a few counts of this clone. The rearrangement uses TRBV6-1 and TRBJ1-2; D may be TRBD1 (6 bases). The germline V gene has CDR1 MNHNS and CDR2 SASEGT. Trimming took off 2 bases at V and 4 bases at J, with 8 bases between the two ends. CDR3 length equals 13 residues. CDR3 bases: TGTGCCAGCAGTGAACAGGGGACCTATGGCTACACCTTC. Translated, it gives CASSEQGTYGYTF.

The chain uses TRBV7-2 and TRBJ2-7; 12 nucleotides line up with TRBD2. V shed 6 bases, J shed 7 bases, and the junction held 10 bases outside the gene matches. This CDR3 has 15 residues. CDR1 and CDR2 (germline): SGHTA, FQGNSA. CDR3: CASRPSGRAVSEQYF. The CDR3 nucleotides are TGTGCCAGCAGGCCTAGCGGGAGGGCCGTATCTGAGCAGTACTTC.

This clone was picked up many times. The rearrangement links TRBV10-3 to TRBJ2-5, with D tentatively TRBD2 (5 bases). Trimming removed 4 bases at V and 2 bases at J, with 8 bases between. The CDR3 spans 13 residues. The germline V gene has CDR1 ENHRY and CDR2 SYGVKD. The CDR3: CAISVSAQETQYF. The CDR3 nucleotides are TGTGCCATCAGTGTTAGCGCTCAAGAGACCCAGTACTTC.

This sequence joins TRBV7-3 and TRBJ1-2; unclear D gene. The CDR3 spans 13 residues. Looked up from germline, CDR1 is SGHTA and CDR2 is FQGTGA. V lost 1 base to trimming and J lost 4 bases, with 7 bases between them. The CDR3 nucleotides are TGTGCCAGCAGCTTAAGTGGCAGCTATGGCTACACCTTC. It codes for CASSLSGSYGYTF. The full variable domain, rest sourced from reference TRBV7-3 and TRBJ1-2, is GAGVSQTPSNKVTEKGKYVELRCDPISGHTALYWYRQSLGQGPEFLIYFQGTGAADDSGLPNDRFFAVRPEGSVSTLKIQRTERGDSAVYLCASSLSGSYGYTFGSGTRLTVV.